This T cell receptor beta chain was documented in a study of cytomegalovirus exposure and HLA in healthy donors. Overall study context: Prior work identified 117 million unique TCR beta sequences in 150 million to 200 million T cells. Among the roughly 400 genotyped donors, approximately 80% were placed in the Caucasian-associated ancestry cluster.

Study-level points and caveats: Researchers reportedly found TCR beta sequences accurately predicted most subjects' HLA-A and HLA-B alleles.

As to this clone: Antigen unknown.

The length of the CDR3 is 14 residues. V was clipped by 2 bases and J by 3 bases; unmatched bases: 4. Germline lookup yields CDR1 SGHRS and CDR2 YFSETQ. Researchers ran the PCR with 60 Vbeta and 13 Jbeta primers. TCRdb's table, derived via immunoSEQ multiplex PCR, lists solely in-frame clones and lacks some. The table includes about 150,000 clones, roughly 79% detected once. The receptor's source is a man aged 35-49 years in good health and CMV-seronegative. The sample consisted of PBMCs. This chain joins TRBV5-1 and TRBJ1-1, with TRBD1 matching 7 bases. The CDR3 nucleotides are TGCGCCAGCAGCTTACAGGGGCTAGACACTGAAGCTTTCTTT. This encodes CASSLQGLDTEAFF.